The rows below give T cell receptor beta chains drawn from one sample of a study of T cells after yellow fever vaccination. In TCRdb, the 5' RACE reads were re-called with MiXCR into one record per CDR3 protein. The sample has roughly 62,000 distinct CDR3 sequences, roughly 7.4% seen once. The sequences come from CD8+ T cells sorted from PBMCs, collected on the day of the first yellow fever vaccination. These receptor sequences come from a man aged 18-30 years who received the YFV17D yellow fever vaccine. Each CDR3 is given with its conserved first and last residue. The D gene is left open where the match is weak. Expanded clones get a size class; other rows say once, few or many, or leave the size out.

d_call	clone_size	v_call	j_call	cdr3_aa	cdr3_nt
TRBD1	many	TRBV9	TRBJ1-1	CASSAGGLNTEAFF	TGTGCCAGCAGCGCAGGGGGCTTGAACACTGAAGCTTTCTTT
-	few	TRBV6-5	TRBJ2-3	CASVGYWGEVDTQYF	TGTGCCAGCGTTGGCTACTGGGGCGAGGTAGATACGCAGTATTTT
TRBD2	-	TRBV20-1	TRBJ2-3	CSAAGVVDTQYF	TGCAGTGCTGCGGGGGTTGTAGATACGCAGTATTTT
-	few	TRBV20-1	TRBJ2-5	CSARDSLSGAETQYF	TGCAGTGCTAGAGATAGTCTGTCAGGAGCAGAGACCCAGTACTTC
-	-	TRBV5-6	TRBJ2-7	CASSGRFGVNEQYF	TGTGCCAGCAGCGGAAGATTCGGGGTCAACGAGCAGTACTTC
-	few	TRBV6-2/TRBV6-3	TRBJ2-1	CASSYWGEQFF	TGTGCCAGCAGTTACTGGGGTGAGCAGTTCTTC
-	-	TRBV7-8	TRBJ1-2	CASSLKEGWYGYTF	TGTGCCAGCAGCCTTAAGGAAGGGTGGTATGGCTACACCTTC
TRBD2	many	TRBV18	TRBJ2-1	CASSPPGGERNEQFF	TGTGCCAGCTCACCACCGGGGGGGGAGCGAAATGAGCAGTTCTTC
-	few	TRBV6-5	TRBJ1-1	CASSYGTGLEAFF	TGTGCCAGCAGTTACGGCACCGGGCTGGAAGCTTTCTTT
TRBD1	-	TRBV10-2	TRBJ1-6	CASSGTGTFVHF	TGCGCCAGCAGTGGGACAGGAACCTTTGTCCACTTT
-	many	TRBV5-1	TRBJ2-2	CASSLFQNTGELFF	TGCGCCAGCAGCTTGTTTCAGAACACCGGGGAGCTGTTTTTT
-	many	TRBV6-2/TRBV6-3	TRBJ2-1	CASAIPIKGGNEQFF	TGTGCCAGCGCCATCCCAATTAAAGGGGGCAATGAGCAGTTCTTC
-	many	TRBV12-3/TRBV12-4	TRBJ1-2	CASSPGPPGDGYTF	TGTGCCAGCAGTCCCGGACCTCCCGGGGATGGCTACACCTTC
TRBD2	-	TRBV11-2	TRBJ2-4	CASSPPSGTRRNIQYF	TGTGCCAGCAGCCCACCTTCCGGGACTAGGCGAAACATTCAGTACTTC
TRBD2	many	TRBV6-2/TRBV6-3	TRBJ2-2	CASSYSMRGIGELFF	TGTGCCAGCAGTTACTCAATGCGGGGGATCGGGGAGCTGTTTTTT
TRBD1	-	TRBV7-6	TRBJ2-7	CASSSGQVSYEQYF	TGTGCCAGCAGCTCGGGACAGGTCTCCTACGAGCAGTACTTC
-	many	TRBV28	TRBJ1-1	CASSSNRESLNTEAFF	TGTGCCAGCAGTTCCAACAGGGAGAGCTTGAACACTGAAGCTTTCTTT
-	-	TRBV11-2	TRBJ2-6	CASSRDSGANVLTF	TGTGCCAGCAGCCGGGACTCTGGGGCCAACGTCCTGACTTTC
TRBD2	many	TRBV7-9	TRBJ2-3	CASSVAGGSDTQYF	TGTGCCAGCAGCGTAGCGGGGGGTTCAGATACGCAGTATTTT
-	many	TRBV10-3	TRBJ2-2	CAIRQSHTNTGELFF	TGTGCCATCAGACAGAGCCATACGAACACCGGGGAGCTGTTTTTT
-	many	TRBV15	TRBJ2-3	CATSRLPIQTDLITDTQYF	TGTGCCACCAGCAGATTGCCAATACAGACGGATCTTATCACAGATACGCAGTATTTT
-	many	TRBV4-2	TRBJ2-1	CASSQGMVAFEQFF	TGTGCCAGCAGCCAAGGGATGGTAGCGTTTGAGCAGTTCTTC
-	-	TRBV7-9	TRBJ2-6	CASSFFRGSGANVLTF	TGTGCCAGCAGCTTCTTCAGGGGCTCTGGGGCCAACGTCCTGACTTTC
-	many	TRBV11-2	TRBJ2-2	CASSLALLPGELFF	TGTGCCAGCAGCTTAGCGCTACTTCCCGGGGAGCTGTTTTTT
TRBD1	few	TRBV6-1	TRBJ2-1	CASRPGQGAWNEQFF	TGTGCCAGCAGACCGGGACAGGGGGCGTGGAATGAGCAGTTCTTC
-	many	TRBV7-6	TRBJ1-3	CASSSLTDSGNTIYF	TGTGCCAGCAGCTCCCTGACAGATTCAGGAAACACCATATATTTT
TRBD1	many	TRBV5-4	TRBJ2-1	CASSLGTGDYNEQFF	TGTGCCAGCAGCTTGGGTACAGGGGACTACAATGAGCAGTTCTTC
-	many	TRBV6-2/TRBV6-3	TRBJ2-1	CASSLYNEQFF	TGTGCCAGCAGTTTGTACAATGAGCAGTTCTTC
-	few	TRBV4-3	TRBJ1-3	CASSQDPAANRNTIYF	TGCGCCAGCAGCCAAGATCCCGCAGCCAACCGAAACACCATATATTTT
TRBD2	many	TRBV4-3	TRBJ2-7	CASSPGTSGYEQYF	TGCGCCAGCAGCCCCGGGACTAGCGGCTACGAGCAGTACTTC
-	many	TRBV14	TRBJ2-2	CASSHVGFTGELFF	TGTGCCAGCAGCCATGTGGGTTTCACCGGGGAGCTGTTTTTT
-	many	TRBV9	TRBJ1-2	CASSVATAGNYGYTF	TGTGCCAGCAGCGTAGCTACGGCAGGGAACTATGGCTACACCTTC
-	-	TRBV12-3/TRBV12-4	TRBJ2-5	CASSSPGTLKTQYF	TGTGCCAGCAGCTCCCCGGGGACATTAAAGACCCAGTACTTC
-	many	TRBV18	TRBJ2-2	CASSPAGNTGELFF	TGTGCCAGCTCACCAGCGGGGAACACCGGGGAGCTGTTTTTT
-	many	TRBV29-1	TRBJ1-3	CSVVGTSGNTIYF	TGCAGCGTTGTGGGGACATCAGGAAACACCATATATTTT
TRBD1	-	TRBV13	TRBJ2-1	CASSAPWGQGQGSLYNEQFF	TGTGCCAGCAGCGCACCTTGGGGACAGGGGCAAGGATCGCTCTACAATGAGCAGTTCTTC
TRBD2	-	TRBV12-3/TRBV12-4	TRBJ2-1	CASSLTSRVYNEQFF	TGTGCCAGCAGCCTGACTAGCAGAGTCTACAATGAGCAGTTCTTC
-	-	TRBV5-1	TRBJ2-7	CASSLGVLTYEQYF	TGCGCCAGCAGCTTAGGAGTCCTGACATACGAGCAGTACTTC
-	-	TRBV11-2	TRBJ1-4	CASSLNRELEKLFF	TGTGCCAGCAGCTTAAACAGGGAATTGGAAAAACTGTTTTTT
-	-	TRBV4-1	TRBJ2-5	CASSLDRETQYF	TGCGCCAGCAGTCTAGATCGGGAGACCCAGTACTTC
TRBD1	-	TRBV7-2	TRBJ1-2	CASSPRQGARYGYTF	TGTGCCAGCAGCCCCCGACAGGGGGCTCGATATGGCTACACCTTC
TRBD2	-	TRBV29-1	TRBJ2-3	CSVGPSGGHTDTQYF	TGCAGCGTGGGCCCTAGCGGGGGGCACACAGATACGCAGTATTTT
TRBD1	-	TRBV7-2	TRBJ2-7	CASSTRDRGHSGEQYF	TGTGCCAGCAGCACCCGGGACAGGGGGCACTCCGGCGAGCAGTACTTC
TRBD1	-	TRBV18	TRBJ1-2	CASSPVDRTLYGYTF	TGTGCCAGCTCACCGGTGGACAGGACCCTCTATGGCTACACCTTC
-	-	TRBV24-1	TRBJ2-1	CATSDLQGYGNEQFF	TGTGCCACCAGTGATTTGCAGGGTTACGGCAATGAGCAGTTCTTC
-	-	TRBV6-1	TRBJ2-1	CASSGLTHSSYNEQFF	TGTGCCAGCAGTGGTCTCACCCATAGCTCCTACAATGAGCAGTTCTTC
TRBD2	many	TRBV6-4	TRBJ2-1	CASSDGTSGGPNEQFF	TGTGCCAGCAGTGACGGGACTAGCGGGGGTCCCAATGAGCAGTTCTTC
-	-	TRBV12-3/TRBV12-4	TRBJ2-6	CASSLKRQVRSGANVLTF	TGTGCCAGCAGTTTAAAGCGGCAGGTTCGCTCTGGGGCCAACGTCCTGACTTTC
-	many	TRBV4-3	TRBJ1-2	CASSQVGINYGYTF	TGCGCCAGCAGCCAAGTTGGCATTAACTATGGCTACACCTTC
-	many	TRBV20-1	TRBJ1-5	CSARIRAGQPQHF	TGCAGTGCTAGGATCCGGGCCGGGCAGCCCCAGCATTTT
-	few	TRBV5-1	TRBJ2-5	CASSSEGGRQETQYF	TGCGCCAGCAGCTCAGAGGGGGGCAGACAAGAGACCCAGTACTTC
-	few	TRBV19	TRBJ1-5	CASSIVGSSNQPQHF	TGTGCCAGTAGTATAGTGGGCAGTAGCAATCAGCCCCAGCATTTT
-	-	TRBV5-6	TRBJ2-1	CASSLGGYEQFF	TGTGCCAGCAGCTTGGGTGGGTATGAGCAGTTCTTC
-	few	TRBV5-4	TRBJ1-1	CASSAIVNTEAFF	TGTGCCAGCAGCGCTATAGTGAACACTGAAGCTTTCTTT